These T cell receptor beta chains were read from a single sample in a study of T cell responses to AZD1222 COVID-19 vaccine. Some clones are missing from TCRdb's copy, which holds only in-frame ones; the method was immunoSEQ multiplex PCR. The sample includes some 120,000 clones, roughly nine tenths seen only once; the top ten take 2.8%. This specimen consisted of peripheral blood, obtained on day 0 of AZD1222 vaccination. Receptor source: an adult in good health. Both conserved end residues are part of each CDR3. A D gene is named only where the DNA matches it firmly. Some rows mark clone size as missing; the rest say once, few, many or name a class of expanded clone.

TRBD2,TRBJ2-1,TRBV5-4,.,CASSLGGLAGSYNEQFF,TGTGCCAGCAGCCTCGGCGGGCTAGCGGGTTCCTACAATGAGCAGTTCTTC
.,TRBJ1-1,TRBV27,.,CASSLGGGSTEAFF,TGTGCCAGCAGTTTAGGCGGTGGGAGCACTGAAGCTTTCTTT
.,TRBJ1-1,TRBV30,.,CAWSGVTNTEAFF,TGTGCCTGGAGTGGAGTTACGAACACTGAAGCTTTCTTT
.,TRBJ1-2,TRBV11-2,.,CASSLIRTSNYGYTF,TGTGCCAGCAGCTTGATCCGCACATCTAACTATGGCTACACCTTC
TRBD2,TRBJ2-1,TRBV2,.,CATGTSGYNEQFF,TGTGCCACCGGGACTAGCGGATACAATGAGCAGTTCTTC
.,TRBJ2-3,TRBV18,.,CASSPNSAPDTQYF,TGTGCCAGCTCACCGAACTCGGCACCAGATACGCAGTATTTT
TRBD2,TRBJ2-1,TRBV2,.,CASSLSSGSLGEQFF,TGTGCCAGCAGTCTCTCTAGCGGGAGTTTGGGTGAGCAGTTCTTC
.,TRBJ1-5,TRBV15,.,CATSSLRGASNQPQHF,TGTGCCACCAGCAGTCTCCGGGGAGCTAGCAATCAGCCCCAGCATTTT
.,TRBJ1-4,TRBV9,.,CASSVAAATNEKLFF,TGTGCCAGCAGCGTAGCAGCAGCAACTAATGAAAAACTGTTTTTT
.,TRBJ2-6,TRBV7-2,.,CASSLPRGPGANVLTF,TGTGCCAGCAGCTTACCCAGGGGTCCTGGGGCCAACGTCCTGACTTTC
TRBD1,TRBJ1-2,TRBV7-9,few,CASSLGDRLYGYTF,TGTGCCAGCAGCTTGGGGGACAGGCTCTATGGCTACACCTTC
TRBD2,TRBJ2-7,TRBV11-2,once,CASSSGTSAYEQYF,TGTGCCAGCAGCTCCGGGACTAGCGCCTACGAGCAGTACTTC
TRBD1,TRBJ2-3,TRBV2,.,CASSQGDMNTQYF,TGTGCCAGCAGTCAGGGGGATATGAATACGCAGTATTTT
TRBD1,TRBJ1-5,TRBV19,.,CASSIGPTGIDQPQHF,TGTGCCAGTAGTATAGGCCCGACAGGGATCGATCAGCCCCAGCATTTT